What follows are 20 T cell receptor beta chains derived from one specimen sequenced in a study of monozygotic twins with inflammatory bowel disease. TCRdb re-called the 5' RACE reads and gives one entry per CDR3 protein, without DNA. The sample has roughly 200,000 distinct CDR3 sequences, and its top ten clones hold roughly 1.7%. The sample was blood. Source of these receptors: a human donor with ulcerative colitis or Crohn's disease, or a healthy co-twin of an affected twin (not recorded which).

This sequence joins TRBV7-9 and TRBJ2-3; TCRdb indicates TRBD1, and absent DNA this call remains unverified. The CDR3 extends over 16 amino acids. CDR1 SEHNR and CDR2 FQNEAQ come from the germline V gene (reference sequence). The chain's CDR3 is CASSSTSGRGLDTQYF. The full variable domain, rest sourced from reference TRBV7-9 and TRBJ2-3, is DTGVSQNPRHKITKRGQNVTFRCDPISEHNRLYWYRQTLGQGPEFLTYFQNEAQLEKSRLLSDRFSAERPKGSFSTLEIQRTEQGDSAMYLCASSSTSGRGLDTQYFGPGTRLTVL.

V and J are TRBV12-3 or TRBV12-4 and TRBJ2-7; TCRdb returns TRBD1, unconfirmable since there is no DNA. The CDR3 extends over 13 amino acids. The CDR3 here is CASRQQGTYEQYF.

CDR3: CASSLVQGPPTDTQYF. The chain employs TRBV5-1 and TRBJ2-3; the TCRdb D gene call, TRBD2, has no DNA to confirm it. The CDR3 consists of 16 residues. Germline V gives CDR1 SGHRS, CDR2 YFSETQ.

The chain joins TRBV4-2 to TRBJ2-1; TCRdb reports TRBD1, a call that lacks DNA to check it against. The CDR3 extends over 17 amino acids. Germline CDR1 and CDR2: LGHNA and YNFKEQ. CDR3 residues: CASSQFTGTGSYNEQFF.

The CDR3 protein is CASSPGSKIVYEQYF. V gene TRBV5-1 combines with J gene TRBJ2-7; TCRdb indicates TRBD1, and absent DNA this call remains unverified. The V gene's germline CDR1 is SGHRS and CDR2 YFSETQ. CDR3 length: 15 amino acids. The full variable domain, rest sourced from reference TRBV5-1 and TRBJ2-7, is KAGVTQTPRYLIKTRGQQVTLSCSPISGHRSVSWYQQTPGQGLQFLFEYFSETQRNKGNFPGRFSGRQFSNSRSEMNVSTLELGDSALYLCASSPGSKIVYEQYFGPGTRLTVT.

The chain has TRBV20-1 and TRBJ1-4. Germline CDR1 DFQATT, CDR2 SNEGSKA (reference sequence). This CDR3 spans 12 amino acids. The CDR3 reads CSAQTSTEKLFF.

This chain connects TRBV2 to TRBJ2-3; as DNA is missing, the TRBD2 call by TCRdb cannot be tested. The CDR3 extends over 15 amino acids. Germline V gene sequence: CDR1 SNHLY, CDR2 FYNNEI. The CDR3 spells CASSEVQGTSEAQYF.

V usage is TRBV15 and J usage is TRBJ1-4; TCRdb's D call, TRBD1, is unchecked because there is no DNA. Germline CDR1 reads LNHNV; CDR2 reads YYDKDF (reference sequence). The CDR3 contains 17 residues. The CDR3 here is CATSRRPGTATNEKLFF. Based on the CDR3 plus reference TRBV15 and TRBJ1-4, the full variable domain is DAMVIQNPRYQVTQFGKPVTLSCSQTLNHNVMYWYQQKSSQAPKLLFHYYDKDFNNEADTPDNFQSRRPNTSFCFLDIRSPGLGDTAMYLCATSRRPGTATNEKLFFGSGTQLSVL.

This sequence joins TRBV4-2 and TRBJ2-3; there is no DNA to check the TCRdb D call of TRBD2. The CDR3 is made up of 17 amino acids. The germline V gene has CDR1 LGHNA and CDR2 YNFKEQ. CDR3 sequence: CASSPWTSGGITDTQYF.

This chain connects TRBV11-2 to TRBJ2-5; TCRdb gives TRBD1 as the D gene, but with no DNA this cannot be confirmed. The CDR3 has 18 amino acids. Germline V CDR1 and CDR2: SGHAT, FQNNGV. CDR3 amino acids: CASSLYLGQGISQETQYF.

This chain uses TRBV12-3 or TRBV12-4 with TRBJ1-2; checking the TCRdb D call of TRBD1 is not possible without DNA. This CDR3 is 20 amino acids long. CDR3 loop: CASSGIIGTGGPAPNYGYTF.

The chain employs TRBV12-3 or TRBV12-4 and TRBJ1-4; with no DNA, the TCRdb D assignment of TRBD1 cannot be verified. CDR3 size: 14 residues. The CDR3 sequence: CASSFREPNEKLFF.

The rearrangement joins TRBV27 to TRBJ1-1. Germline values: CDR1 MNHEY, CDR2 SMNVEV (reference sequence). CDR3 length equals 14 residues. CDR3 in amino acids: CASSLTPKNTEAFF.

The chain has TRBV12-3 or TRBV12-4 and TRBJ1-5. CDR3 length: 14 amino acids. CDR3: CASSISRGNQPQHF.

The chain recombines TRBV7-2 with TRBJ2-1; TCRdb names TRBD1, which stays unverified in the absence of DNA. Germline lookup yields CDR1 SGHTA and CDR2 FQGNSA. The CDR3 is 14 amino acids. This CDR3 reads CASSLGTEYNEQFF. The variable domain in full, completed from reference TRBV7-2 and TRBJ2-1, reads GAGVSQSPSNKVTEKGKDVELRCDPISGHTALYWYRQSLGQGLEFLIYFQGNSAPDKSGLPSDRFSAERTGGSVSTLTIQRTQQEDSAVYLCASSLGTEYNEQFFGPGTRLTVL.

The chain employs TRBV12-3 or TRBV12-4 and TRBJ2-1; TCRdb reports TRBD1, a call that lacks DNA to check it against. The CDR3 is 15 amino acids. This CDR3 reads CASSFSPTGSNEQFF.

J is TRBJ2-1 and V is TRBV6-1; as DNA is missing, the TRBD2 call by TCRdb cannot be tested. Germline CDR1 MNHNS, CDR2 SASEGT. This CDR3 contains 18 residues. The CDR3 region is CASSPGLAGGPFGNEQFF.

J is TRBJ1-1 and V is TRBV3-1; without DNA, the TCRdb call of TRBD1 cannot be checked. The CDR3 is made up of 13 amino acids. Germline CDR1 reads LGHDT; CDR2 reads YNNKEL (reference sequence). The CDR3 loop reads CASSRGQITEAFF. Combining the CDR3 with reference TRBV3-1 and TRBJ1-1 gives the whole variable domain DTAVSQTPKYLVTQMGNDKSIKCEQNLGHDTMYWYKQDSKKFLKIMFSYNNKELIINETVPNRFSPKSPDKAHLNLHINSLELGDSAVYFCASSRGQITEAFFGQGTRLTVV.

This chain links TRBV12-3 or TRBV12-4 with TRBJ1-4; TCRdb's D call, TRBD1, is unchecked because there is no DNA. The CDR3 contains 12 residues. The CDR3 loop reads CASRGSYEKLFF.

V usage is TRBV27 and J usage is TRBJ1-2; no DNA is available, so the TRBD1 call from TCRdb remains unchecked. The germline V gene has CDR1 MNHEY and CDR2 SMNVEV (reference sequence). CDR3 length: 17 amino acids. CDR3: CASSIKPGQALRKGYTF.